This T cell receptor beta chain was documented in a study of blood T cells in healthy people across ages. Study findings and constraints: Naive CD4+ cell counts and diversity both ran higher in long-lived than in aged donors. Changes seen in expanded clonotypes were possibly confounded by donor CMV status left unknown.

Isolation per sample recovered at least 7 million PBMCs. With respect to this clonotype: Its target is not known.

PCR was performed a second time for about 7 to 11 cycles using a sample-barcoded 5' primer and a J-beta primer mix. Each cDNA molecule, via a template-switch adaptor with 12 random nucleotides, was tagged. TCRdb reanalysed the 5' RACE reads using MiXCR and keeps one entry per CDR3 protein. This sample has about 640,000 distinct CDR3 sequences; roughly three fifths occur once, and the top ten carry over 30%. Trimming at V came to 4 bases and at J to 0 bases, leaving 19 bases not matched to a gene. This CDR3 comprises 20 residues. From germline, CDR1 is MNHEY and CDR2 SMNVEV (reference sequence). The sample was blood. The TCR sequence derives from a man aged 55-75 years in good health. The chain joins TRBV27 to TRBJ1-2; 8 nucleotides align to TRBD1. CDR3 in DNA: TGTGCCAGCAGTTCCCTGAGGTCTGGACAGGGTCGGGTCTCTAACTATGGCTACACCTTC. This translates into CASSSLRSGQGRVSNYGYTF.